This T cell receptor (beta chain) was found in a study of blood T cell repertoires in COVID-19. Study details: Specimens from acute and convalescent COVID-19 originated in the United States, Italy and Spain.

The CDR3 totals 15 residues. Trimming left V 5 bases short and J 1 base short, with 11 bases between. Germline V gives CDR1 SGHAT, CDR2 FQNNGV. Only in-frame clones appear in the TCRdb table, and some are missing; sequencing was by immunoSEQ multiplex PCR. The sample lists about 1,700 clones, 65% to 70% occurring once. The sequenced sample consisted of peripheral blood. This chain uses TRBV11-2 with TRBJ2-2, with D maybe TRBD2 (5 bases). The source is a man in his 70s with active COVID-19. In DNA form, the CDR3 reads TGTGCCAGCAGCCCCCTCGAGGGGAACACCGGGGAGCTGTTTTTT. The encoded protein is CASSPLEGNTGELFF.